These T cell receptor beta chains were read from a single sample in a study of Ad26.COV2.S vaccination and SARS-CoV-2 variants. Profiling relied on immunoSEQ multiplex PCR, and the TCRdb table lists in-frame clones only, not all of them. The table lists 430,000 or so clones, nearly 90% of them singletons. The material was peripheral blood, obtained in a trial of Ad26.COV2.S vaccine versus placebo. All receptors come from a person aged 18-65 years who received the Ad26.COV2.S COVID-19 vaccine or a placebo. Each CDR3 is given with its conserved first and last residue. The D gene is left open where the match is weak. Some rows mark clone size as missing; the rest say once, few, many or name a class of expanded clone.

V gene,J gene,clone size,D gene,CDR3 DNA,CDR3 protein
TRBV5-1,TRBJ2-5,NA,TRBD2,TGCGCCAGCAGCTTGGCACTAGCGGTTCGACAAGAGACCCAGTACTTC,CASSLALAVRQETQYF
TRBV16,TRBJ2-2,NA,NA,TGTGCCAGCAGCCAATATAGACAGTCCAACGGGGAGCTGTTTTTT,CASSQYRQSNGELFF
TRBV18,TRBJ1-1,NA,TRBD1,TGTGCCAGCTCACTCAGAGGGGACAGTTTGAACACTGAAGCTTTCTTT,CASSLRGDSLNTEAFF
TRBV5-1,TRBJ1-6,NA,NA,TGCGCCAGCAGCCCGCAATCCACATTGAGAGCTTCACCCCTCCACTTT,CASSPQSTLRASPLHF
TRBV2,TRBJ1-1,NA,NA,TGTGCCAGCAGTGTGGTGGGGGCGGGTGCAGCTTTCTTT,CASSVVGAGAAFF
TRBV5-1,TRBJ1-3,NA,NA,TGCGCCAGCAGCTTGGGGGACTTCTCTGGAAACACCATATATTTT,CASSLGDFSGNTIYF
TRBV28,TRBJ2-2,NA,NA,TGTGCCAGCAGTTTAAGCACCGGGGAGCTGTTTTTT,CASSLSTGELFF
TRBV18,TRBJ2-7,few,NA,TGTGCCAGCTCATGGGACCGGGGAGAATACGAGCAGTACTTC,CASSWDRGEYEQYF
TRBV11-3,TRBJ2-3,NA,NA,TGTGCCAGCAGCTTAGGGTTACTACGCGGGGTCAGCACAGATACGCAGTATTTT,CASSLGLLRGVSTDTQYF
TRBV12-3/TRBV12-4,TRBJ1-4,NA,NA,TGTGCCAGCAGTCCTCTCCTCCAGGGAAAACTGTTTTTT,CASSPLLQGKLFF
TRBV4-1,TRBJ1-1,NA,NA,TGCGCCAGCAGCCCCCTCTCCTTCGGGCAGGAGGATCAAGCTTTCTTT,CASSPLSFGQEDQAFF
TRBV5-1,TRBJ1-1,NA,NA,TGCGCCAGCAGCTCCACGCTGGGCACTGAAGCTTTCTTT,CASSSTLGTEAFF
TRBV7-2,TRBJ1-5,NA,NA,TGTGCCAGCAGCGCAAGGGCGGGCAATCAGCCCCAGCATTTT,CASSARAGNQPQHF
TRBV10-3,TRBJ2-7,NA,NA,TGTGCCGCGCGGGATCTACCCTACGAGCAGTACTTC,CAARDLPYEQYF
TRBV19,TRBJ1-5,NA,NA,TGTGCCAGTAGTATAGGTCCAGGGGCCCAGCCCCAGCATTTT,CASSIGPGAQPQHF
TRBV29-1,TRBJ1-6,once,TRBD1,TGCAGCGTCAGGGACAGGGCCAATTCACCCCTCCACTTT,CSVRDRANSPLHF
TRBV7-9,TRBJ2-1,NA,TRBD2,TGTGCCAGCAGCGCGACTAGCCCCTACAATGAGCAGTTCTTC,CASSATSPYNEQFF
TRBV11-2,TRBJ2-7,NA,NA,TGTGCCAGCAGCCTATCTTCGGGACCGAAGAGACACTACGAGCAGTACTTC,CASSLSSGPKRHYEQYF
TRBV5-1,TRBJ1-1,NA,NA,TGCGCCAGCAGGGGGAGAATGAACACTGAAGCTTTCTTT,CASRGRMNTEAFF
TRBV9,TRBJ1-1,NA,NA,TGTGCCAGCAGCAGCAGAGGGATCAGCGGGAACACTGAAGCTTTCTTT,CASSSRGISGNTEAFF
TRBV11-1,TRBJ2-1,NA,TRBD2,TGTGCCAGCAGCTTACGGCTAGCGGGAGAGTACAATGAGCAGTTCTTC,CASSLRLAGEYNEQFF
TRBV5-4,TRBJ1-6,NA,NA,TGTGCCAGCAGCTTGCCCCGTATTGGGGGGCTCCACTTT,CASSLPRIGGLHF
TRBV28,TRBJ2-7,once,NA,TGTGCCAGCAGTTATGTTTGGGCCGAAAACTCCTACGAGCAGTACTTC,CASSYVWAENSYEQYF
TRBV13,TRBJ1-2,NA,TRBD1,TGTGCCAGCAGCCGGGACAGCTTCTATGGCTACACCTTC,CASSRDSFYGYTF
TRBV29-1,TRBJ2-2,few,NA,TGCAGCGCCTTGATACCCGGGGAGCTGTTTTTT,CSALIPGELFF
TRBV11-3,TRBJ2-5,once,TRBD2,TGTGCCAGCAGCTTAGGGACTAGCGGGAGGCGAGAGACCCAGTACTTC,CASSLGTSGRRETQYF
TRBV28,TRBJ1-5,few,TRBD1,TGTGCCAGCAGTTCACCTTCAGGGGGCGATCAGCCCCAGCATTTT,CASSSPSGGDQPQHF
TRBV7-2,TRBJ1-5,NA,TRBD1,TGTGCCAGCAGCCGGATGGCAGGGGGACAACAGCCCCAGCATTTT,CASSRMAGGQQPQHF
TRBV19,TRBJ1-4,NA,NA,TGTGCCAGTAGTGTAAAAGATGGAAAACTGTTTTTT,CASSVKDGKLFF
TRBV29-1,TRBJ2-7,NA,NA,TGCAGCGTACGTCCGGGAACAGCCTACGAGCAGTACTTC,CSVRPGTAYEQYF
TRBV27,TRBJ2-2,NA,NA,TGTGCCAGCAGTCCCACCCGAATGAACACCGGGGAGCTGTTTTTT,CASSPTRMNTGELFF
TRBV7-2,TRBJ2-1,NA,NA,TGTGCCAGCAGCTTCCCAAGTTATCGCAATGAGCAGTTCTTC,CASSFPSYRNEQFF
TRBV19,TRBJ2-2,few,TRBD2,TGTGCCAGTAGCTTCACAGCCGGGACTAGAGGAACCGGGGAGCTGTTTTTT,CASSFTAGTRGTGELFF
TRBV18,TRBJ2-2,NA,NA,TGTGCCAGCTCACCACGACAGGCCAGCGGGGAGCTGTTTTTT,CASSPRQASGELFF
TRBV7-3,TRBJ2-7,NA,TRBD1,TGTGCCAGCAGCTTAACCCACAGGGGCGAGCAGTACTTC,CASSLTHRGEQYF
TRBV5-4,TRBJ1-6,NA,TRBD1,TGTGCCAGCAGCTCCGACAGGGGGTTTAATTCACCCCTCCACTTT,CASSSDRGFNSPLHF
TRBV5-1,TRBJ2-3,NA,TRBD1,TGCGCCAGCAGCGGGACAGGGGTCAGCACAGATACGCAGTATTTT,CASSGTGVSTDTQYF
TRBV7-2,TRBJ1-2,NA,NA,TGTGCCAGCAGCTTAGTTTCGGGGGGCCACTATGGCTACACCTTC,CASSLVSGGHYGYTF
TRBV6-5,TRBJ1-5,NA,NA,TGTGCCAGCAGAGTGCATGAAAGTAATCAGCCCCAGCATTTT,CASRVHESNQPQHF
TRBV24-1,TRBJ2-5,NA,TRBD2,TGTGCCACCAGTGAAACACTAGCGGGCGAGACCCAGTACTTC,CATSETLAGETQYF
TRBV15,TRBJ2-7,NA,NA,TGTGCCACCAGCAGAGATGTGGGTCCAAACGAGCAGTACTTC,CATSRDVGPNEQYF
TRBV7-6,TRBJ2-7,NA,NA,TGTGCCAGCAGCTCCGAGCCCCCCTACGAGCAGTACTTC,CASSSEPPYEQYF
TRBV7-2,TRBJ1-3,NA,TRBD1,TGTGCCAGCAGCTCCACAGGGGGCGGTTGGGGAAACACCATATATTTT,CASSSTGGGWGNTIYF